These T cell receptor beta chains were read from a single sample in a study of early T cells in non-severe SARS-CoV-2 infection. TCRdb processed the 5' RACE reads anew with MiXCR; each CDR3 protein has one entry. Here the sample spans around 46,000 distinct CDR3 sequences, around 5.6% being singletons. Sequenced input: whole blood. These receptors were collected from an adult who was a healthcare worker with PCR-confirmed SARS-CoV-2 infection or an uninfected control (not recorded which). Both conserved end residues are part of each CDR3. D genes are given only for firm matches.

d_call	v_call	j_call	cdr3_aa
TRBD2	TRBV7-9	TRBJ2-3	CASSFSRTSVTDTQYF
TRBD2	TRBV29-1	TRBJ2-1	CSVPRPSGSGVF
-	TRBV7-9	TRBJ2-7	CASSLPGETYEQYF
TRBD1	TRBV9	TRBJ2-7	CASSVAQGAVREQYF
TRBD1	TRBV7-2	TRBJ1-2	CASRSGTGNGYTF
-	TRBV19	TRBJ2-1	CASSISRVSSYNEQFF
TRBD2	TRBV20-1	TRBJ2-5	CSASGLAGGYQETQYF
-	TRBV5-1	TRBJ1-5	CGSSLGTGGNQPQHF
-	TRBV4-2	TRBJ2-7	CASSPTRLGGDEQYF
-	TRBV29-1	TRBJ1-1	CSVEAGLLGEAFF
-	TRBV7-2	TRBJ1-2	CASSLVFRVSNYGYTF
-	TRBV29-1	TRBJ2-1	CATGGEYSYNEQFF
-	TRBV11-2	TRBJ2-1	CASSLDRRSEQFF
TRBD1	TRBV12-3/TRBV12-4	TRBJ2-2	CASTKDRGHNTGELFF
-	TRBV7-9	TRBJ2-7	CASSPQRLNYEQYF
-	TRBV27	TRBJ2-6	CASTKISGANVLTF
TRBD1	TRBV18	TRBJ2-4	CASSNAGGGSNIQYF
-	TRBV29-1	TRBJ2-5	CSDQETQYF
TRBD2	TRBV20-1	TRBJ2-5	CSDSGIQETQYF
TRBD1	TRBV29-1	TRBJ1-3	CSVVGGPDGNTIYF
-	TRBV5-5	TRBJ1-6	CASSSFGPGISPLHF
-	TRBV10-3	TRBJ1-1	CAISEGRAEAFF
-	TRBV28	TRBJ1-2	CASRENPAMGYTF
TRBD2	TRBV15	TRBJ2-3	CATSRAAGALLDTQYF
-	TRBV13	TRBJ1-1	CASSSWYGPRSDTEAFF
-	TRBV12-3/TRBV12-4	TRBJ2-5	CASSLVGTRGETQYF
-	TRBV29-1	TRBJ2-3	CSVARETGDTQYF
-	TRBV27	TRBJ2-5	CASSLDRRGTQYF
TRBD2	TRBV20-1	TRBJ2-1	CSAKDASGSNEQFF
-	TRBV20-1	TRBJ1-5	CSASTDIYQPQHF
TRBD2	TRBV5-4	TRBJ2-2	CASSSDRGSGGLTGELFF
-	TRBV10-1	TRBJ2-6	CASSVDTVPSGANVLTF
TRBD1	TRBV12-3/TRBV12-4	TRBJ1-5	CASSTWGQGMHQPQHF
-	TRBV12-3/TRBV12-4	TRBJ1-3	CASSLRGSGNTIYF
-	TRBV29-1	TRBJ2-1	CSVRRGRNEQFF
-	TRBV6-6	TRBJ2-5	CASRGQGRETQYF
-	TRBV20-1	TRBJ2-2	CSAREAKPAGELFF